Detailed here is one T cell receptor (beta chain). The data stem from a study of shared clonotypes between healthy human individuals. CDR1 and CDR2 from the germline V gene are SGHNT and YENEEA. CDR3 length equals 17 residues. The V segment lost 0 bases and the J segment 4 bases; nucleotides outside the gene matches: 5. Generated by immunoSEQ multiplex PCR, the TCRdb table keeps only in-frame clones and is missing some. Of around 83,000 clones listed, roughly three fifths are singletons. This chain links TRBV11-3 with TRBJ2-1; TRBD2 agrees at 11 bases. Sequencing used memory CD8+ T cells sorted from blood. This sample's subset: CD45RO+ cells pooled with CCR7-negative TemRA cells. This TCR was sampled from a man aged 25-45 years in good health. The CDR3, as DNA: TGTGCCAGCAGCTTAGATAGTGGGACTAGCGGATACAATGAGCAGTTCTTC. This translates into CASSLDSGTSGYNEQFF. Complete variable domain (other parts from reference TRBV11-3 and TRBJ2-1): EAGVVQSPRYKIIEKKQPVAFWCNPISGHNTLYWYLQNLGQGPELLIRYENEEAVDDSQLPKDRFSAERLKGVDSTLKIQPAELGDSAVYLCASSLDSGTSGYNEQFFGPGTRLTVL.